The 22 T cell receptor beta chains given below trace back to one sample, sequenced in a study of cytomegalovirus exposure and HLA in healthy donors. The table came from immunoSEQ multiplex PCR; TCRdb's copy has only in-frame clones and leaves some out. This repertoire shows 110,000 to 150,000 clones, around 89% found once; its top ten account for 6.2%. The specimen sequenced was PBMCs. All receptors derive from a young woman in good health and CMV-seropositive.

The J gene is TRBJ1-1, the V gene TRBV28; D gene uncertain. CDR3 size: 12 residues. Germline V gene data show CDR1 as MDHEN and CDR2 as SYDVKM. The germline V and J ends were trimmed by 6 bases and 8 bases, with 13 bases remaining between them. The CDR3 region has the DNA TGTGCCAGCAGGCCCGCGAGGCCCGAAGCTTTCTTT. It is translated as CASRPARPEAFF.

A single count supports this clone. One junction end does not reproduce the germline sequence, and a read error may be involved. The chain combines TRBV4-1 with TRBJ1-3; D is possibly TRBD1 (6 bases). The CDR3 consists of 16 residues. Germline V gene lookup returns CDR1 MGHRA and CDR2 YSYEKL. For the CDR3, the DNA is TGCGCCAGCAGCCAAGTTCTACAGGGTTTTGGATACACCATATATTTT. It is translated as CASSQVLQGFGYTIYF.

CDR3 coding DNA: TGTGCCAGCAGCTTAGGGCGGGTGAACACTGAAGCTTTCTTT. As protein: CASSLGRVNTEAFF. This chain uses TRBV13 with TRBJ1-1; D remains unclear. V lost 0 bases to trimming and J lost 0 bases, with 5 bases between them. Per the germline V gene, CDR1 is PRHDT and CDR2 is FYEKMQ (reference sequence). The CDR3 sequence is 14 residues long.

The chain carries TRBV1 and TRBJ2-5; the table's D call of TRBD2 was not tested on the DNA. TRBV1 is recorded as a pseudogene. CDR3 size: 18 residues. The CDR3 DNA follows: TGCACCAGCAGTCACCTCTTTACTAGCGGGGACACCCAAGAGACCCAGTACTTC. This encodes CTSSHLFTSGDTQETQYF.

V gene TRBV2 combines with J gene TRBJ2-5, with 10 nucleotides matching TRBD2. CDR1 is SNHLY and CDR2 is FYNNEI in the germline V gene. Trimming at V came to 6 bases and at J to 1 base, leaving 8 bases not matched to a gene. The CDR3 contains 16 residues. The CDR3 reads CASRAGLASLQETQYF. For the CDR3, the DNA is TGTGCCAGCAGAGCGGGACTAGCGTCTCTCCAAGAGACCCAGTACTTC.

The CDR3 DNA is TGTGCCAGCAGTTTAGGAGGCGCAACTAATGAAAAACTGTTTTTT. Protein product: CASSLGGATNEKLFF. V usage is TRBV28 and J usage is TRBJ1-4, with unresolved D. The V end lost 2 bases, the J end lost 0 bases, and 7 bases lay between the germline ends. The CDR3 has 15 amino acids. Germline CDR1 is MDHEN and CDR2 is SYDVKM.

The CDR3 nucleotides read TGTGCCAGCATGGAGCGGGAGGTCACAGATACGCAGTATTTT. Translation gives CASMEREVTDTQYF. This chain uses TRBV6-1 with TRBJ2-3, with 9 nucleotides matching TRBD2. Trimming took 7 bases from V and 2 from J; bases not matched to a gene: 4. Per the germline V gene, CDR1 is MNHNS and CDR2 is SASEGT. The CDR3 covers 14 residues.

The chain links TRBV18 to TRBJ1-6; 7 bases match TRBD1. V lost 6 bases and J lost 8; bases outside the gene matches: 7. The CDR3 covers 14 residues. Germline V gene sequence: CDR1 KGHSH, CDR2 LQKENI. The CDR3 spells CASSRQGLDSPLHF. CDR3 sequence (DNA): TGTGCCAGCTCCCGACAGGGATTGGATTCACCCCTCCACTTT.

The rearrangement links TRBV2 to TRBJ1-2; 9 nucleotides line up with TRBD1. The CDR3 extends over 14 amino acids. Germline loops: CDR1 SNHLY, CDR2 FYNNEI. V shed 2 bases, J shed 7 bases, and the junction held 5 bases outside the gene matches. CDR3 nucleotides: TGTGCCAGCAGTGAATGGGACAGGGCGGCTGGCTACACCTTC. This gives the protein CASSEWDRAAGYTF.

The gene calls are TRBV28 and TRBJ1-2, with a weak D call TRBD1 (6 bases). Trimming removed 6 bases from V and 5 bases from J, with 7 bases in between. CDR1 and CDR2 (germline): MDHEN, SYDVKM. The CDR3 sequence is 11 residues long. The CDR3 sequence is CASSQGYGYTF. The CDR3 bases are TGTGCCAGCAGCCAGGGGTATGGCTACACCTTC.

This chain connects TRBV5-1 to TRBJ2-3; 10 bases are a match to TRBD2. CDR3 length equals 17 residues. The germline V gene has CDR1 SGHRS and CDR2 YFSETQ. The ends lost 4 bases at V and 0 bases at J; junction bases unmatched: 8. The CDR3 DNA sequence: TGCGCCAGCAGCCACCGATTACTAGCGGGGAGCACAGATACGCAGTATTTT. Its translation is CASSHRLLAGSTDTQYF.

The rearrangement joins TRBV25-1 to TRBJ2-7, with 8 bases that match TRBD1. The J segment lost 2 bases and the V segment lost 3 bases, leaving 9 bases of the junction unmatched. Germline assignment: CDR1 MGHDK and CDR2 SYGVNS. The CDR3 runs 16 residues. CDR3: CASSDPGTGHPYEQYF. The CDR3 DNA reads TGTGCCAGCAGTGACCCCGGGACAGGCCACCCCTACGAGCAGTACTTC.

The chain carries TRBV5-1 and TRBJ2-5; D is perhaps TRBD2 (6 bases). Germline CDR1 reads SGHRS; CDR2 reads YFSETQ. Trimming took off 0 bases at V and 13 bases at J, with 13 bases between the two ends. The length of the CDR3 is 12 residues. The CDR3 DNA reads TGCGCCAGCAGCTTGGCGGGGCGGGATTGGTACTTC. Its translation is CASSLAGRDWYF.

This clone has a handful of counts. The chain carries TRBV18 and TRBJ2-7; D is perhaps TRBD1 (6 bases). V was clipped by 2 bases and J by 7 bases, with 24 bases between them. This CDR3 is built from 17 residues. CDR1 is KGHSH, CDR2 LQKENI, per germline. This CDR3 reads CASSPWGLQGLPGEQYF. The CDR3, as DNA: TGTGCCAGCTCACCATGGGGGCTTCAGGGGCTCCCGGGGGAGCAGTACTTC.

The gene calls are TRBV12-5 and TRBJ1-1, with D perhaps TRBD1 (6 bases). V lost 1 base and J lost 3, with 18 bases in between. CDR3 length equals 17 residues. Germline V gives CDR1 LGHNT, CDR2 FRNRAP. CDR3 coding DNA: TGTGCTAGTGGTTTGGCGCCCGGGACAAATCGGGACACTGAAGCTTTCTTT. Protein product: CASGLAPGTNRDTEAFF. Combining the CDR3 with reference TRBV12-5 and TRBJ1-1 gives the whole variable domain DARVTQTPRHKVTEMGQEVTMRCQPILGHNTVFWYRQTMMQGLELLAYFRNRAPLDDSGMPKDRFSAEMPDATLATLKIQPSEPRDSAVYFCASGLAPGTNRDTEAFFGQGTRLTVV.

This clone was counted only a few times. The genes are TRBV10-1 and TRBJ1-6, with D possibly being TRBD1 (5 bases). Germline V gene data show CDR1 as WNHNN and CDR2 as SYGVQD (reference sequence). The CDR3 runs 15 residues. Trimming shortened V by 5 bases and J by 13 bases, and 21 bases separated the two germline ends. CDR3 coding DNA: TGCGCCAGCAGTCCAAGCGGGCAGGGACGTATGCCCCTCCACTTT. This codes for CASSPSGQGRMPLHF.

This chain links TRBV11-2 with TRBJ2-7; 11 bases match TRBD1. Trimming removed 3 bases from V and 7 bases from J; junction bases left unmatched: 8. CDR1 is SGHAT, CDR2 FQNNGV, per germline. The CDR3 consists of 15 residues. This CDR3 is CASSFGTGGRWEQYF. In nucleotides, the CDR3 is TGTGCCAGCAGCTTCGGGACAGGGGGACGTTGGGAGCAGTACTTC.

The V and J genes are TRBV27 and TRBJ2-6; weak D call: TRBD2 (5 bases). This CDR3 spans 18 amino acids. Germline loops: CDR1 MNHEY, CDR2 SMNVEV (reference sequence). V gave up 2 bases and J gave up 2 bases, with 16 bases separating them. This CDR3 reads CASSLMGVFNPGANVLTF. DNA of the CDR3: TGTGCCAGCAGTTTAATGGGAGTCTTCAATCCTGGGGCCAACGTCCTGACTTTC.

The chain links TRBV7-8 to TRBJ2-7; D perhaps matches TRBD2 (6 bases). The germline CDR1 and CDR2 sequences are SGHVS and FQNEAQ. The length of the CDR3 is 14 residues. V was clipped by 2 bases and J by 5 bases, with 13 bases between them. The CDR3 loop is CASSLPGDGDEQYF. The CDR3 DNA sequence: TGTGCCAGCAGCTTACCGGGGGACGGGGACGAGCAGTACTTC.

This sequence joins TRBV19 and TRBJ2-2, with 11 bases identical to TRBD1. In germline, CDR1 is LNHDA, CDR2 SQIVND (reference sequence). The CDR3 sequence is 16 residues long. V gave up 6 bases and J gave up 4 bases; unmatched junction bases: 7. Here the CDR3 DNA reads TGTGCCAGTAGCATACGAGGGACAGGGGGCACCGGGGAGCTGTTTTTT. Its protein product is CASSIRGTGGTGELFF.

This sequence joins TRBV27 and TRBJ2-7, with D possibly TRBD1 on 5 matching bases. In germline, CDR1 is MNHEY, CDR2 SMNVEV (reference sequence). With 6 bases removed from V and 1 base from J, the gap between germline ends came to 13 bases. The length of the CDR3 is 14 residues. CDR3 in amino acids: CASRPDSTSYEQYF. The CDR3 coding sequence is TGTGCCAGCAGGCCCGACAGCACTTCCTACGAGCAGTACTTC.

The chain carries TRBV7-3 and TRBJ2-7, with TRBD2 matching over 8 bases. V dropped 3 bases and J dropped 1; count of bases not matched to a gene: 5. The germline CDR1 and CDR2 sequences are SGHTA and FQGTGA. The CDR3 totals 15 residues. Here the CDR3 DNA reads TGTGCCAGCAGCTTGCTAGCGGGCGGGTCCTACGAGCAGTACTTC. Its translation: CASSLLAGGSYEQYF.